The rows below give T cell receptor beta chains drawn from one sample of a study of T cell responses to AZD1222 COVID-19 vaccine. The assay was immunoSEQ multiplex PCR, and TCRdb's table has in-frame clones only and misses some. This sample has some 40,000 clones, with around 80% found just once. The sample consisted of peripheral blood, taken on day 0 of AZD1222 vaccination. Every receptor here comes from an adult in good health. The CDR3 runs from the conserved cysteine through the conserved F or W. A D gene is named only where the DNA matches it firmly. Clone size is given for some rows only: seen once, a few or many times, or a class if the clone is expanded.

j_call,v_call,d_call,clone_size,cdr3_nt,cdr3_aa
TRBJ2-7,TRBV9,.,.,TGTGCCAGCAGTGCAGGGGTCGACCCTTCCTACGAGCAGTACTTC,CASSAGVDPSYEQYF
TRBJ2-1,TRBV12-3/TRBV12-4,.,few,TGTGCCAGCACGGCAGCATACAATGAGCAGTTCTTC,CASTAAYNEQFF
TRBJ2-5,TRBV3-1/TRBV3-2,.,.,TGTGCCAGCAGCCTCCTGGGGGGGCGGGAGACCCAGTACTTC,CASSLLGGRETQYF
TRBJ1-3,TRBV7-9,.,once,TGTGCCAGCAGCTTAGGCCGATCCTCGGACACCATATATTTT,CASSLGRSSDTIYF
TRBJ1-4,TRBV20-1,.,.,TGCAGTGCGATCGATGAAAAACTGTTTTTT,CSAIDEKLFF
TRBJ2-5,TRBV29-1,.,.,TGCAGCGTTGGCGACACTTCCCAAGAGACCCAGTACTTC,CSVGDTSQETQYF
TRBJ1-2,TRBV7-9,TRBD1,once,TGTGCCAGCAGCTCCAGGGACAGGGTCGGCGGCTACACCTTC,CASSSRDRVGGYTF
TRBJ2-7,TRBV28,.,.,TGTGCCAGCAGTTTTCCGAGCCCGGGGTACGAGCAGTACTTC,CASSFPSPGYEQYF
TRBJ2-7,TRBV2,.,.,TGTGCCAGCCGTCCCCCAGGGAAGACCTACGAGCAGTACTTC,CASRPPGKTYEQYF
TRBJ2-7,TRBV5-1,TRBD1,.,TGCGCCAGCAGCATCGGGACAGGGGATGTAAGGTACTTC,CASSIGTGDVRYF
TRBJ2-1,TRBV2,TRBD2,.,TGTGCCAGCAGTGGGGGGGGCTCCTACAATGAGCAGTTCTTC,CASSGGGSYNEQFF
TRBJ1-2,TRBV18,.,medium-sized,TGTGCCAGCTCGCCCCTGGCAGGGGCCCCGATGAGCTATGGCTACACCTTC,CASSPLAGAPMSYGYTF
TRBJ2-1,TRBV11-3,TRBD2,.,TGTGCCAGCAGCTTAGATCTACTAGCGGGGGACAATGAGCAGTTCTTC,CASSLDLLAGDNEQFF
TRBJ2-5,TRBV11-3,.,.,TGTGCCAGCAGCCCCCGGGACAACCAAGAGACCCAGTACTTC,CASSPRDNQETQYF
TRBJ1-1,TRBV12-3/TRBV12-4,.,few,TGTGCCAGCAACACCGGGGGCACTGAAGCTTTCTTT,CASNTGGTEAFF
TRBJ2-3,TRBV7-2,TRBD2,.,TGTGCCAGCAGCTTGGTCAGCGGGGGGGCCCTAGATACGCAGTATTTT,CASSLVSGGALDTQYF
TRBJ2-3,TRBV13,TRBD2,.,TGTGCCAGCAGCTCTAGCGGGGGAGATACGCAGTATTTT,CASSSSGGDTQYF
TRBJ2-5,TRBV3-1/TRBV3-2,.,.,TGTGCCAGCAATGTGGCAGCCCAAGAGACCCAGTACTTC,CASNVAAQETQYF
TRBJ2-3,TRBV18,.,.,TGTGCCAGCTCACCCCCAGGTGAATTTACAGATACGCAGTATTTT,CASSPPGEFTDTQYF
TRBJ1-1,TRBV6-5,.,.,TGTGCCAGCAGAAGTAGCAGGGGAGACACTGAAGCTTTCTTT,CASRSSRGDTEAFF
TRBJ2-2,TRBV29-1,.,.,TGCAGCGTTGACATAATGAACACCGGGGAGCTGTTTTTT,CSVDIMNTGELFF
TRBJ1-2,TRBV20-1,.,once,TGCAGTGCTAGGACTTACTATGGCTACACCTTC,CSARTYYGYTF
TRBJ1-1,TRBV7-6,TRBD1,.,TGTGCCAGCAGCTTAGACACAGGGGGCCGAGCTTTCTTT,CASSLDTGGRAFF
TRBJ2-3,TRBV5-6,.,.,TGTGCCAGCAGCTTGGGGGGGATGAGTACGCAGTATTTT,CASSLGGMSTQYF
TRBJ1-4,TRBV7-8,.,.,TGTGCCAGCAGCTTCTCCGGGACAACGGGCGAAAAACTGTTTTTT,CASSFSGTTGEKLFF
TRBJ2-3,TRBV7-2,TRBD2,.,TGTGCCAGCAGCTTGAGCGGGGTAACAGATACGCAGTATTTT,CASSLSGVTDTQYF
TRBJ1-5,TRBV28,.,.,TGTGCCGCAGGCCTTGACAGGCACAGCAATCAGCCCCAGCATTTT,CAAGLDRHSNQPQHF
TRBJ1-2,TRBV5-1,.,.,TGCGCCAGCAGCTTGCCGGGATATGGCTACACCTTC,CASSLPGYGYTF
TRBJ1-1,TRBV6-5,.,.,TGTGCCTCTAACCGGGGGGGAGTGGACACTGAAGCTTTCTTT,CASNRGGVDTEAFF
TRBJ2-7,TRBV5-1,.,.,TGCGCCAGCAAGACGGGTCCGAGCTCCTACGAGCAGTACTTC,CASKTGPSSYEQYF
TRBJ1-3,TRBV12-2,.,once,TGTGCAGGACCGGGGCTCGGAAACACCATATATTTT,CAGPGLGNTIYF
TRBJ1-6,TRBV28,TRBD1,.,TGTGCCAGCAGTAGCCCTGGACAGGGGGATAATTCACCCCTCCACTTT,CASSSPGQGDNSPLHF
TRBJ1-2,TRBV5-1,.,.,TGCGCCAGCAGCTTTCCCGGGGAGGGATATGGCTACACCTTC,CASSFPGEGYGYTF
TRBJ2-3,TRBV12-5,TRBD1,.,TGTGCTAGTGGTTTGGCGCACGACATACAGGGGGCCAACACAGATACGCAGTATTTT,CASGLAHDIQGANTDTQYF
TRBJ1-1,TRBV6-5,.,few,TGTGCCAGCAGTTACGATGACCCTGGGGTAGCTGAAGCTTTCTTT,CASSYDDPGVAEAFF
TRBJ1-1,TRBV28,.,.,TGTGCCAGCAGGCGGGGCGTAGAAGCTTTCTTT,CASRRGVEAFF
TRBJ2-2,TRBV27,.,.,TGTGCCAGCAGTTTATCTCCCCCTGAGGGCGGGGCCCTTATACCGAACACCGGGGAGCTGTTTTTT,CASSLSPPEGGALIPNTGELFF
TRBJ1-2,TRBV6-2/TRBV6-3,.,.,TGTGCCAGCAGTTCCCCGGGACAATCTGATGGCTACACCTTC,CASSSPGQSDGYTF
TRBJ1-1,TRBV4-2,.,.,TGTGCCAGCAGCCAAGGGTCTGCCACTGAAGCTTTCTTT,CASSQGSATEAFF
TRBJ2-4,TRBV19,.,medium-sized,TGTGCCAGTAGTATAGACGGGAAGGTAGGCATTCAGTACTTC,CASSIDGKVGIQYF
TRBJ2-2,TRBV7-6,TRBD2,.,TGTGCCAGCAGCTGGGGACTAGCGGGGAACACCGGGGAGCTGTTTTTT,CASSWGLAGNTGELFF
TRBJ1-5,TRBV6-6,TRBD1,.,TGTGCCAGCAATGAACAGGGGGCTCAGCCCCAGCATTTT,CASNEQGAQPQHF
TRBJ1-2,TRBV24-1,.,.,TGTGCCACCAGTGATTTGCAAGACTATGGCTACACCTTC,CATSDLQDYGYTF
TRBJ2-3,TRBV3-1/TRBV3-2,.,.,TGTGCCAGCAGCCAAGGCGGGGCGGCTAGCACAGATACGCAGTATTTT,CASSQGGAASTDTQYF
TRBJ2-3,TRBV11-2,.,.,TGTGCCAGCAGCCCCCTCGATACGCAGTATTTT,CASSPLDTQYF
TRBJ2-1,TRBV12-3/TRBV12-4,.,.,.,CASSTWARGSFF
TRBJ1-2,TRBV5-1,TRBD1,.,TGCGCCAGCAGCTTGGTGGGACAGGGTGGCTACACCTTC,CASSLVGQGGYTF
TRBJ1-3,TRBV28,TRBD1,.,TGTGCCAGCAGGGGGACAGGGACTGGAAACACCATATATTTT,CASRGTGTGNTIYF
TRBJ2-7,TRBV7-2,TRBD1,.,TGTGCCAGCAGCTTTGGCCCTAAGGGGGCCGGCCCAGCTGTCTACGAGCAGTACTTC,CASSFGPKGAGPAVYEQYF
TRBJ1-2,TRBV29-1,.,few,TGCAGCGTGACGACAGGCGCCTATGGCTACACCTTC,CSVTTGAYGYTF
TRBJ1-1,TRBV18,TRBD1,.,TGTGCCAGCTCTCCCGGGACAGTGACTGAAGCTTTCTTT,CASSPGTVTEAFF
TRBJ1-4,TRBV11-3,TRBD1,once,TGTGCCAGCAGTAGGGGACAGAATGAAAAACTGTTTTTT,CASSRGQNEKLFF
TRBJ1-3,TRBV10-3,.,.,TGTGCCATCAGCGACAGCTCTGGAAACACCATATATTTT,CAISDSSGNTIYF
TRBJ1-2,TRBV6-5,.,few,TGTGCCAGCAGTCCCACGTCCTATGGCTACACCTTC,CASSPTSYGYTF
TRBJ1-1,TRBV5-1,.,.,TGCGCCAGCGGACAGACCCATCCGACTGAAGCTTTCTTT,CASGQTHPTEAFF
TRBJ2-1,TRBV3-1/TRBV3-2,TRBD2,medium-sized,TGTGCCAGCAGCCAAGATCTAACTAGCGGGGGTTACAATGAGCAGTTCTTC,CASSQDLTSGGYNEQFF
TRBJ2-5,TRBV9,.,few,TGTGCCAGCAGCGTGGGATCGGAGGAGACCCAGTACTTC,CASSVGSEETQYF
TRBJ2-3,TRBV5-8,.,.,TGTGCCAGCGGGCTGGGACATCCTAGCACAGATACGCAGTATTTT,CASGLGHPSTDTQYF
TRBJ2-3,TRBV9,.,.,TGTGCCAGCAGCGTAAGAGGAGGCTCGGAGGGCACAGATACGCAGTATTTT,CASSVRGGSEGTDTQYF
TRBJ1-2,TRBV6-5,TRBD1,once,TGTGCCAGCAGTCCCCGGACAGGGGGCTATGGCTACACCTTC,CASSPRTGGYGYTF